The 18 T cell receptor beta chains given below trace back to one sample, sequenced in a study of OX40 agonist ivuxolimab in advanced cancers. This table comes from immunoSEQ multiplex PCR, and its TCRdb copy is limited to in-frame clones, with some not included. This table holds around 69,000 clones, approximately 90% found once. The sequenced sample was CD4+ or CD8+ T cells sorted from blood, obtained in a trial of the OX40 agonist ivuxolimab. The receptors stem from an adult with an advanced solid tumor such as melanoma, head and neck, liver or kidney cancer.

This chain uses TRBV27 with TRBJ2-5, with 7 nucleotides matching TRBD1. The CDR3 runs 14 residues. CDR1 and CDR2 from the germline V gene are MNHEY and SMNVEV (reference sequence). Losses at the gene ends were 5 bases for V and 3 bases for J; bases not matched to a gene: 6. CDR3 sequence: CASSRGQLKETQYF. The CDR3 DNA sequence: TGTGCCAGCAGTCGGGGACAGCTTAAAGAGACCCAGTACTTC.

The chain is built from TRBV28 and TRBJ2-2; D gene uncertain. This CDR3 has 16 residues. V lost 1 base and J 5 bases, leaving 14 bases between the germline ends. The germline V gene encodes CDR1 MDHEN and CDR2 SYDVKM. The CDR3, as DNA: TGTGCCAGCAGTTTATTTTGGCTTATGAAAACCGGGGAGCTGTTTTTT. It translates to CASSLFWLMKTGELFF.

The genes are TRBV4-1 and TRBJ2-2; the match to TRBD2 covers 14 bases. The CDR3 consists of 18 residues. V shed 0 bases and J 3 bases; nucleotides not matched to a gene: 3. The germline V gene has CDR1 MGHRA and CDR2 YSYEKL. CDR3 bases: TGCGCCAGCAGCCAAGATGTGGGACTAGCGGGAGACACCGGGGAGCTGTTTTTT. It translates to CASSQDVGLAGDTGELFF.

J is TRBJ2-3 and V is TRBV25-1, with D hard to call. The germline gives CDR1 MGHDK, CDR2 SYGVNS. V was shortened by 10 bases and J by 3 bases, with 17 bases between the two germline ends. The CDR3 runs 14 residues. The CDR3 protein is CAIAYSFTTDTQYF. CDR3 in DNA: TGTGCCATCGCATATAGCTTCACTACAGATACGCAGTATTTT.

The chain recombines TRBV15 with TRBJ1-6; D is ambiguous. Germline values: CDR1 LNHNV, CDR2 YYDKDF (reference sequence). V lost 8 bases to trimming and J lost 11 bases, with 25 bases between them. The CDR3 extends over 16 amino acids. CDR3 in amino acids: CATSARNIAGRAPLHF. DNA of the CDR3: TGTGCCACCTCTGCACGGAATATAGCGGGGAGAGCACCCCTCCACTTT. Full variable domain (outside the CDR3, taken from reference TRBV15 and TRBJ1-6): DAMVIQNPRYQVTQFGKPVTLSCSQTLNHNVMYWYQQKSSQAPKLLFHYYDKDFNNEADTPDNFQSRRPNTSFCFLDIRSPGLGDTAMYLCATSARNIAGRAPLHFGNGTRLTVT.

V is TRBV5-1 and J is TRBJ2-1, with 10 bases fitting TRBD1. V gave up 4 bases and J gave up 4 bases; unmatched junction bases: 5. Per germline, CDR1 SGHRS and CDR2 YFSETQ. The CDR3 sequence is 15 residues long. The CDR3 sequence is CASSQPGQGYNEQFF. In nucleotides, the CDR3 is TGCGCCAGCAGCCAGCCGGGACAGGGGTACAATGAGCAGTTCTTC.

The chain recombines TRBV28 with TRBJ2-5; perhaps TRBD1 as D (5 bases). The CDR3 is 12 residues long. V was pared by 8 bases and J by 5 bases, with 12 bases between. CDR1 is MDHEN and CDR2 is SYDVKM in the germline V gene. CDR3 sequence: CASFGALETQYF. The CDR3 DNA is TGTGCCAGCTTTGGGGCGTTGGAGACCCAGTACTTC.

The chain links TRBV6-5 to TRBJ2-7; a possible D gene is TRBD2 (5 bases). V dropped 6 bases and J dropped 6 bases, with 15 bases sitting between them. This CDR3 has 13 residues. Germline V gene sequence: CDR1 MNHEY, CDR2 SVGAGI. The DNA of the CDR3 is TGTGCCAGCAGGGCCGACTACCTCCGCGAGCAGTACTTC. Protein sequence: CASRADYLREQYF.

The chain has TRBV5-4 and TRBJ2-4; no firm D call. The CDR3 is 13 amino acids. V lost 4 bases and J lost 5, with 10 bases in between. Germline V gene sequence: CDR1 SGHNT, CDR2 YYREEE (reference sequence). The CDR3 spells CASSLESENIQYF. Written as DNA, the CDR3 is TGTGCCAGCAGCCTGGAGTCTGAAAACATTCAGTACTTC. The full variable domain, completed using reference TRBV5-4 and TRBJ2-4, is ETGVTQSPTHLIKTRGQQVTLRCSSQSGHNTVSWYQQALGQGPQFIFQYYREEENGRGNFPPRFSGLQFPNYSSELNVNALELDDSALYLCASSLESENIQYFGAGTRLSVL.

J is TRBJ2-7 and V is TRBV2; 11 bases fit TRBD1. With 2 bases clipped from V and 6 bases from J, the junction kept 6 bases outside the gene matches. There are 15 residues in the CDR3. Germline V CDR1 and CDR2: SNHLY, FYNNEI. CDR3 in DNA: TGTGCCAGCAGTGAACTGGGACAGGGGGATGGCGAGCAGTACTTC. Translated, it gives CASSELGQGDGEQYF.

The chain recombines TRBV19 with TRBJ1-6; no firm D call. CDR1 and CDR2 (germline): LNHDA, SQIVND (reference sequence). The CDR3 runs to 12 residues. The V gene lost 3 bases and the J gene lost 10 bases, with 7 bases spanning the gap. CDR3 loop: CASSIASSPLHF. CDR3 sequence (DNA): TGTGCCAGTAGTATTGCTTCCTCACCCCTCCACTTT.

The chain is built from TRBV4-3 and TRBJ2-2; 10 bases are a match to TRBD2. Trimming at V came to 4 bases and at J to 4 bases, leaving 12 bases not matched to a gene. The CDR3 contains 18 residues. CDR1 LGHNA and CDR2 YSLEER come from the germline V gene. The CDR3 DNA is TGCGCCAGCAGCCGACCACCGGCTAGCGGGAGTCTCACCGGGGAGCTGTTTTTT. Translation: CASSRPPASGSLTGELFF.

The gene calls are TRBV6-1 and TRBJ1-1; 8 bases agree with TRBD1. This CDR3 region has 13 residues. Germline V lookup: CDR1 MNHNS, CDR2 SASEGT. V shed 7 bases and J 0 bases; nucleotides not matched to a gene: 1. The CDR3 loop reads CASKTGVNTEAFF. In DNA, the CDR3 is TGTGCCAGCAAGACAGGGGTGAACACTGAAGCTTTCTTT.

The chain couples TRBV6-5 to TRBJ1-2, with D unclear. Looked up from germline, CDR1 is MNHEY and CDR2 is SVGAGI. The length of the CDR3 is 13 residues. V was clipped by 6 bases and J by 4 bases, with 12 bases between them. The CDR3 coding sequence is TGTGCCAGCAGGCAACAGAACCTCTATGGCTACACCTTC. This gives the protein CASRQQNLYGYTF.

The chain joins TRBV5-1 to TRBJ2-1; 8 nucleotides agree with TRBD2. There are 15 residues in the CDR3. V shed 1 base and J 10 bases; nucleotides not matched to a gene: 10. From germline, CDR1 is SGHRS and CDR2 YFSETQ. CDR3 in amino acids: CASSLSSGPRDEQFF. CDR3 DNA sequence: TGCGCCAGCAGCTTGTCTAGCGGGCCTAGGGACGAGCAGTTCTTC.

V and J are TRBV6-4 and TRBJ2-5; TRBD2 matches 13 bases. V lost 2 bases, J lost 0 bases, and 6 bases stayed unmatched. This CDR3 contains 18 residues. The germline V gene has CDR1 MRHNA and CDR2 SNTAGT. Written as DNA, the CDR3 is TGTGCCAGCAGTGACCGTGGGACTAGCGGGGTCTACCAAGAGACCCAGTACTTC. As protein: CASSDRGTSGVYQETQYF.

CDR3 sequence (DNA): TGTGCCAGTAGTATTGGGACAGGGGGCACCTACGAGCAGTACTTC. This gives the protein CASSIGTGGTYEQYF. This chain joins TRBV19 and TRBJ2-7; 12 bases are shared with TRBD1. This CDR3 is 15 amino acids long. Germline values: CDR1 LNHDA, CDR2 SQIVND (reference sequence). Trimming cost V 3 bases and J 2 bases; bases outside gene matches: 2. Full variable domain (remainder filled in from reference TRBV19 and TRBJ2-7): DGGITQSPKYLFRKEGQNVTLSCEQNLNHDAMYWYRQDPGQGLRLIYYSQIVNDFQKGDIAEGYSVSREKKESFPLTVTSAQKNPTAFYLCASSIGTGGTYEQYFGPGTRLTVT.

This chain links TRBV19 with TRBJ2-1, with 12 bases that match TRBD2. V lost 3 bases, J lost 0 bases, and 6 bases stayed unmatched. CDR1 and CDR2 (germline): LNHDA, SQIVND (reference sequence). The CDR3 totals 18 residues. In nucleotides, the CDR3 is TGTGCCAGTAGTATTCGACTAGCGGGAGTAAGCTCCTACAATGAGCAGTTCTTC. It specifies CASSIRLAGVSSYNEQFF.